Listed below are T cell receptor beta chains from one sample, sequenced in a study of early T cells in non-severe SARS-CoV-2 infection. TCRdb ran MiXCR on the 5' RACE reads and lists one entry per CDR3 protein. This table has 45,000 to 60,000 distinct CDR3 sequences, about 8.4% appearing once. The sample consisted of whole blood. The source of these receptors is an adult who was a healthcare worker with PCR-confirmed SARS-CoV-2 infection or an uninfected control (not recorded which). Each CDR3 is given with its conserved first and last residue. D genes are given only for firm matches. The size of a clone is reported for some rows only, either as once, few or many, or as a class for expanded clones.

J gene,V gene,clone size,D gene,CDR3 DNA,CDR3 protein
TRBJ2-1,TRBV5-1,.,.,TGCGCCAGCCGGAGGGACTCCTACAATGAGCAGTTCTTC,CASRRDSYNEQFF
TRBJ2-5,TRBV7-9,.,.,TGTGCCAGCGTCAGGGGAGGCTCAGAGACCCAGTACTTC,CASVRGGSETQYF
TRBJ2-2,TRBV9,many,TRBD2,TGTGCCAGCAGCGTGACATTGGGACTAGCGGGAAACACCGGGGAGCTGTTTTTT,CASSVTLGLAGNTGELFF
TRBJ2-2,TRBV12-3/TRBV12-4,few,.,TGTGCCAGCACCACCCCATGGGGGAGGAACACCGGGGAGCTGTTTTTT,CASTTPWGRNTGELFF
TRBJ2-7,TRBV6-1,many,.,TGTGCCAGCAGTGAAGCGGGGGCCAGTTCCTACGAGCAGTACTTC,CASSEAGASSYEQYF
TRBJ1-2,TRBV18,many,TRBD1,TGTGCCAGCTCACCAACAGGGGGCGCGAGCCGAGGGGATGGCTACACCTTC,CASSPTGGASRGDGYTF
TRBJ1-1,TRBV20-1,.,.,TGCAGTGTTAGGGTCTCGGGGGGAGCCACTGAAGCTTTCTTT,CSVRVSGGATEAFF
TRBJ2-5,TRBV7-9,few,.,TGTGCCAGCAGCCCAGACTGGGGGGAGACCCAGTACTTC,CASSPDWGETQYF
TRBJ2-2,TRBV3-1,few,TRBD2,TGTGCCAGCAGCCAAGAGGGAAGCGGGAAAGGCGGGGAGCTGTTTTTT,CASSQEGSGKGGELFF
TRBJ2-5,TRBV18,many,.,TGTGCCAGCTCACCAGCGCAGGAAGAGACCCAGTACTTC,CASSPAQEETQYF
TRBJ2-5,TRBV5-1,few,.,TGCGCCAGCAGCTTGGGGAACGGATGGGAGACCCAGTACTTC,CASSLGNGWETQYF
TRBJ2-7,TRBV28,.,TRBD1,TGTGCCAGCAGTTCCTCCGGGACAGGGGACTCCTACGAGCAGTACTTC,CASSSSGTGDSYEQYF
TRBJ1-1,TRBV21-1,few,.,TGTGCCAGCAGCCGAAGGAGTTGGGGAATGAACACTGAAGCTTTCTTT,CASSRRSWGMNTEAFF
TRBJ1-2,TRBV7-9,many,.,TGTGCCAGCAGCTTATTAGGTGGCTACACCTTC,CASSLLGGYTF
TRBJ2-5,TRBV5-4,many,TRBD2,TGTGCCAGCAGCCCTACGGGAGGAGAGACCCAGTACTTC,CASSPTGGETQYF
TRBJ2-2,TRBV29-1,.,TRBD2,TGCAGCGTGGGACTAGCGGGGACCGGGGAGCTGTTTTTT,CSVGLAGTGELFF
TRBJ1-6,TRBV28,few,TRBD1,TGTGCCAGCAGCGACAGGGCATCCTCACCCCTCCACTTT,CASSDRASSPLHF
TRBJ2-1,TRBV20-1,.,TRBD2,TGCAGTGCTGAAGGAGCGGGAGGGATTTTTAGTGAGCAGTTCTTC,CSAEGAGGIFSEQFF
TRBJ1-1,TRBV7-8,many,.,TGTGCCAGCAGCCCCCCCGAAGGCTCGACGGTGAACACTGAAGCTTTCTTT,CASSPPEGSTVNTEAFF
TRBJ1-2,TRBV12-3/TRBV12-4,.,TRBD1,TGTGCCAGCAGCCCAGGGGACAGGAGAGCTAACTATGGCTACACCTTC,CASSPGDRRANYGYTF
TRBJ2-7,TRBV28,few,TRBD2,TGTGCCAGCAGTTCTCAGACTAGCGGAGGGGGGCGGGCCTACGAGCAGTACTTC,CASSSQTSGGGRAYEQYF
TRBJ1-5,TRBV27,.,TRBD1,TGTGCCAGCAGGCTCGCGGACAGGGGCAATCAGCCCCAGCATTTT,CASRLADRGNQPQHF
TRBJ2-3,TRBV20-1,many,TRBD2,TGCAGTGCCACTAGCGGGAGGGAGGCAGATACGCAGTATTTT,CSATSGREADTQYF
TRBJ2-2,TRBV6-6,many,.,TGTGCCAGCACCACGGTCATCGATACCGGGGAGCTGTTTTTT,CASTTVIDTGELFF
TRBJ2-7,TRBV6-6,many,TRBD2,TGTGCCAGCAGTTATGTACTAGCGGGAGGCGAGCAGTACTTC,CASSYVLAGGEQYF
TRBJ2-3,TRBV24-1,.,TRBD1,TGTGCCACCAGCGAGGGGGCCTTGGTCACAGATACGCAGTATTTT,CATSEGALVTDTQYF
TRBJ1-5,TRBV27,many,TRBD1,TGTGCCAGCAGTTTACAGGGGGCAATGGGCAATCAGCCCCAGCATTTT,CASSLQGAMGNQPQHF
TRBJ2-7,TRBV28,few,TRBD1,TGTGCCACTTGGACAGGCCCAAAAGGGCAGTACTTC,CATWTGPKGQYF
TRBJ1-4,TRBV28,few,.,TGTGCCAGCTCAACCTCGCTAGGGCCTAATGAAAAACTGTTTTTT,CASSTSLGPNEKLFF
TRBJ2-3,TRBV29-1,few,TRBD2,TGCAGCGCCCACCCAACTAGCGGGAGGACAGATACGCAGTATTTT,CSAHPTSGRTDTQYF
TRBJ2-1,TRBV5-1,many,TRBD2,TGCGCCAGCAGAGCAGCGGGAGTGGAGTACAATGAGCAGTTCTTC,CASRAAGVEYNEQFF
TRBJ1-1,TRBV7-9,.,.,TGTGCCAGCAGTAATGGGGGTGAAGCTTTCTTT,CASSNGGEAFF
TRBJ2-5,TRBV9,.,.,TGTGCCAGCGCGCAGGGGGAGACCCAGTACTTC,CASAQGETQYF
TRBJ2-1,TRBV5-1,.,.,TGCGCCAGCAGCTGGGGGGTCGTTAATGAGCAGTTCTTC,CASSWGVVNEQFF
TRBJ2-2,TRBV4-1,many,.,TGCGCCAGCAGCCTTGAGCGGGTCTCTACCACCGGGGAGCTGTTTTTT,CASSLERVSTTGELFF
TRBJ2-5,TRBV5-1,many,.,TGCGCCAGCAGCACGGGGGCCGGGGAGACCCAGTACTTC,CASSTGAGETQYF